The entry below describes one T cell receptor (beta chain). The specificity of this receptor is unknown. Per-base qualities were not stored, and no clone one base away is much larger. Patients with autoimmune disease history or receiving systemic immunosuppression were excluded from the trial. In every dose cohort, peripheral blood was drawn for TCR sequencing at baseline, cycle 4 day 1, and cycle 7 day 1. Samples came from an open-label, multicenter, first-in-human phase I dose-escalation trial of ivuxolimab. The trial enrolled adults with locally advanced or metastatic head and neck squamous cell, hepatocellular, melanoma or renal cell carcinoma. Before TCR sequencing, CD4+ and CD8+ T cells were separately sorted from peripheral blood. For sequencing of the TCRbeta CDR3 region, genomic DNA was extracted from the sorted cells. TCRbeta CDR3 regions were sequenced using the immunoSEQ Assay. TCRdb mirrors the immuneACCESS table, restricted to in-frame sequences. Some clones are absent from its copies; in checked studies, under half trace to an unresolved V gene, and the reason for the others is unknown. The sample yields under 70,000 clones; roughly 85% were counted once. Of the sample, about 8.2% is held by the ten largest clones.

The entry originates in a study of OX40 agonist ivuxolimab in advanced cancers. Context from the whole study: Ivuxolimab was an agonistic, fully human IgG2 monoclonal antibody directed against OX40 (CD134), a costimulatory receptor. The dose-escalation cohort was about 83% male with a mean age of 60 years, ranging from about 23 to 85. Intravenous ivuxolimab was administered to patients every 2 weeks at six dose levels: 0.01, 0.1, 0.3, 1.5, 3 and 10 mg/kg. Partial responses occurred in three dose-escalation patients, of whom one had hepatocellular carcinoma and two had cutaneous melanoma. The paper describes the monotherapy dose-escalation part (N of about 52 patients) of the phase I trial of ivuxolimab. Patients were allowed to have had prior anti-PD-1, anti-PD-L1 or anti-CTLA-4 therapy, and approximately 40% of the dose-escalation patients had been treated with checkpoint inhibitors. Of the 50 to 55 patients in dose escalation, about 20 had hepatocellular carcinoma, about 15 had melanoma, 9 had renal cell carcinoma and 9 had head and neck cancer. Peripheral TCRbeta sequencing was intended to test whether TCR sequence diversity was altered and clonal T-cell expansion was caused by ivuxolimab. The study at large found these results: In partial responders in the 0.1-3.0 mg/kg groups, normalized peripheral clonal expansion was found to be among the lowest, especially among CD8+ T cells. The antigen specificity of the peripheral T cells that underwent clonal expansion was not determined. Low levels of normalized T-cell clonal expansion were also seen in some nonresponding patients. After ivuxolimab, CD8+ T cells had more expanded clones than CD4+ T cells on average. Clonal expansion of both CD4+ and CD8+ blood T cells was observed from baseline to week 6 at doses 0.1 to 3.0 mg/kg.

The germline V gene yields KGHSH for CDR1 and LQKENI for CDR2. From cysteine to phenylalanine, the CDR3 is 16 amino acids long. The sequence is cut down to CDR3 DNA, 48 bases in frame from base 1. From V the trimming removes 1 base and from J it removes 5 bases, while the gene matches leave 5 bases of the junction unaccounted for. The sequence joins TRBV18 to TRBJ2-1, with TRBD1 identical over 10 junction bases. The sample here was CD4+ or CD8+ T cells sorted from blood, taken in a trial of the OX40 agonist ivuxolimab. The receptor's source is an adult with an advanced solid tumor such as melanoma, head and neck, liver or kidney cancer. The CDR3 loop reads CASSPLLGQGNNEQFF. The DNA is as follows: TGTGCCAGCTCACCACTCCTGGGACAGGGGAACAATGAGCAGTTCTTC.